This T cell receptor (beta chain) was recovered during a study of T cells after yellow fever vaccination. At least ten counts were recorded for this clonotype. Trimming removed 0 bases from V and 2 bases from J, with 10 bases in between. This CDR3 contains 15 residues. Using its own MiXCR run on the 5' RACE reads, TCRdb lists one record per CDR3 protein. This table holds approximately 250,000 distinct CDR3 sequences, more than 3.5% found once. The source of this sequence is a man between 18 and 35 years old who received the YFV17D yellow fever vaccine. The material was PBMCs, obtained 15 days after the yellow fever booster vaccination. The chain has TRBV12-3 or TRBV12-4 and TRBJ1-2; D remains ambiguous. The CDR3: CASSLAVYGNYGYTF. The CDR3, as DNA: TGTGCCAGCAGTTTAGCGGTCTATGGGAACTATGGCTACACCTTC.